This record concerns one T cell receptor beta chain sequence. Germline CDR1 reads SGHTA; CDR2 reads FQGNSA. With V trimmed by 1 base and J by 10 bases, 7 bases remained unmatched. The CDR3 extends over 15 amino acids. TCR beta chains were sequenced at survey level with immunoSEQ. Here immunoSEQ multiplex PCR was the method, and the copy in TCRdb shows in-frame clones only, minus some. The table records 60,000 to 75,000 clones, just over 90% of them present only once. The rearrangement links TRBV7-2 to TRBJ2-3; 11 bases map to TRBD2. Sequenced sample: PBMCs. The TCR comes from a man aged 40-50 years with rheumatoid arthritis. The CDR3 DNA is TGTGCCAGCAGCTTAGAACCTCTAGCGGGAGGAGCGCAGTATTTT. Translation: CASSLEPLAGGAQYF.